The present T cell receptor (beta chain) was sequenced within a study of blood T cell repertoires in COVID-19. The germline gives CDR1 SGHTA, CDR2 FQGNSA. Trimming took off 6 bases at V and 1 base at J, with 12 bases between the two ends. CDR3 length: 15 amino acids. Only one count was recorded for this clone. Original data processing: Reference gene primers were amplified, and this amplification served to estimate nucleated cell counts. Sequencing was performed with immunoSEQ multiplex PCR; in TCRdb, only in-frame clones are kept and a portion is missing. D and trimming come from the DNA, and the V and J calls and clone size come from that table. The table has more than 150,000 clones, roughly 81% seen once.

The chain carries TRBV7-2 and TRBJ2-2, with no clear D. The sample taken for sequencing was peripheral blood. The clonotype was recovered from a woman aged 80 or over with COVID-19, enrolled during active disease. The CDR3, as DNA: TGTGCCAGCAGATATAGAGCGATGAACACCGGGGAGCTGTTTTTT. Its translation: CASRYRAMNTGELFF.